A selection of T cell receptor beta chains follows, all from one sample in a study of T cell responses to AZD1222 COVID-19 vaccine. TCRdb's copy holds only in-frame clones and misses some; the assay was immunoSEQ multiplex PCR. Of about 120,000 clones listed, 91% are singletons. The source was peripheral blood, collected on day 0 of AZD1222 vaccination. The receptors were sampled from an adult in good health. Each CDR3 is given with its conserved first and last residue. A D gene is named only where the DNA matches it firmly. Only some rows state a clone size, as once, few, many or a class for expanded clones.

TRBV7-2	TRBJ2-3	NA	NA	CASSLSMVRDTQYF	TGTGCCAGCAGCTTAAGCATGGTGCGGGATACGCAGTATTTT
TRBV27	TRBJ2-1	NA	TRBD2	CASSGMPTSGRGSYNEQFF	TGTGCCAGCAGCGGGATGCCGACTAGCGGGAGAGGCTCCTACAATGAGCAGTTCTTC
TRBV7-8	TRBJ2-1	NA	NA	CASSLGHEVSDNEQFF	TGTGCCAGCAGCTTAGGGCACGAGGTAAGCGACAATGAGCAGTTCTTC
TRBV5-6	TRBJ1-1	NA	NA	CASSYGTAEAFF	TGTGCCAGCAGCTACGGGACGGCTGAAGCTTTCTTT
TRBV4-1	TRBJ1-3	NA	NA	CASSQGVISGNTIYF	TGCGCCAGCAGCCAGGGGGTTATCTCTGGAAACACCATATATTTT
TRBV15	TRBJ1-5	NA	TRBD1	CATSREGQRNQPQHF	TGTGCCACCAGCAGAGAGGGACAGCGTAATCAGCCCCAGCATTTT
TRBV29-1	TRBJ2-7	NA	TRBD2	CSVGGRAGREQYF	TGCAGCGTTGGTGGGAGGGCCGGGCGTGAGCAGTACTTC
TRBV12-3/TRBV12-4	TRBJ1-1	NA	TRBD1	CASSPNRGTEAFF	TGTGCCAGCAGTCCAAACAGGGGCACTGAAGCTTTCTTT
TRBV18	TRBJ1-3	once	TRBD1	CASSTRQGGINTIYF	TGTGCCAGCTCAACCCGACAGGGGGGCATAAACACCATATATTTT
TRBV7-2	TRBJ2-1	NA	NA	CASAPGGAPPVFEQFF	TGTGCCAGCGCCCCTGGAGGCGCGCCCCCGGTGTTTGAGCAGTTCTTC
TRBV4-1	TRBJ2-5	NA	NA	CASSQPRQSQETQYF	TGCGCCAGCAGCCAGCCGAGACAGTCCCAAGAGACCCAGTACTTC
TRBV13	TRBJ2-7	NA	TRBD1	CASSGSGTGRHEQYF	TGTGCCAGCAGCGGGTCCGGGACAGGGCGCCACGAGCAGTACTTC
TRBV9	TRBJ1-3	NA	NA	CASMRGPLGNTIYF	TGTGCCAGCATGCGGGGCCCCTTAGGAAACACCATATATTTT
TRBV6-2/TRBV6-3	TRBJ1-6	NA	NA	CASSYGQQGITLHF	TGTGCCAGCAGTTACGGACAACAGGGAATCACCCTCCACTTT
TRBV6-5	TRBJ1-2	NA	NA	CASRPMASSSGYTF	TGTGCCAGCAGACCGATGGCTAGTAGCTCTGGCTACACCTTC
TRBV4-2	TRBJ1-2	NA	TRBD1	CASSQVTGEGSGYGYTF	TGTGCCAGCAGCCAAGTGACAGGGGAAGGATCGGGCTATGGCTACACCTTC
TRBV6-5	TRBJ1-5	NA	TRBD1	CASSTRDRSNQPQHF	TGTGCCAGCAGTACCCGGGACAGAAGCAATCAGCCCCAGCATTTT
TRBV12-3/TRBV12-4	TRBJ2-1	NA	NA	CASSFLSEQFF	TGTGCCAGCAGTTTTTTGAGTGAGCAGTTCTTC
TRBV5-6	TRBJ1-3	NA	NA	CASSLAGVGNTIYF	TGTGCCAGCAGCTTGGCTGGGGTAGGAAACACCATATATTTT
TRBV5-1	TRBJ2-2	NA	TRBD2	CASSLVPAGANTGELFF	TGCGCCAGCAGCTTGGTCCCTGCGGGGGCGAACACCGGGGAGCTGTTTTTT
TRBV5-1	TRBJ1-2	few	NA	CASSLGPGSNYGYTF	TGCGCCAGCAGCTTGGGGCCAGGGTCTAACTATGGCTACACCTTC
TRBV12-5	TRBJ1-1	NA	NA	CASGFQMNTEAFF	TGTGCTAGTGGTTTTCAGATGAACACTGAAGCTTTCTTT
TRBV29-1	TRBJ2-1	NA	NA	CSVVGGYNEQFF	TGCAGCGTTGTGGGCGGCTACAATGAGCAGTTCTTC
TRBV5-8	TRBJ1-2	NA	NA	CASSLWGADGYTF	TGTGCCAGCAGCTTGTGGGGGGCCGATGGCTACACCTTC
TRBV7-8	TRBJ1-2	NA	NA	CASSTDSYGYTF	TGTGCCAGCAGCACGGACAGCTATGGCTACACCTTC
TRBV27	TRBJ1-6	NA	TRBD1	CASSRQGTYNSPLHF	TGTGCCAGCTCCAGACAGGGAACCTATAATTCACCCCTCCACTTT
TRBV7-2	TRBJ2-5	NA	TRBD2	CASSSIYSGLAKGETQYF	TGTGCCAGCAGCTCGATTTATTCGGGACTAGCGAAGGGAGAGACCCAGTACTTC
TRBV6-6	TRBJ1-2	NA	NA	CASSYPQGYGYTF	TGTGCCAGCAGTTACCCTCAGGGGTATGGCTACACCTTC
TRBV5-1	TRBJ1-2	NA	TRBD1	CASSSQGDYGYTF	TGCGCCAGCAGCTCCCAGGGGGACTATGGCTACACCTTC
TRBV15	TRBJ2-3	NA	NA	CATSRDLQGLDTQYF	TGTGCCACCAGCAGAGATCTGCAGGGGTTAGATACGCAGTATTTT
TRBV11-3	TRBJ2-5	few	TRBD2	CASSRLAGVQETQYF	TGTGCCAGCAGTCGACTAGCGGGAGTGCAAGAGACCCAGTACTTC
TRBV6-1	TRBJ2-5	NA	NA	CASSESRGSAETQYF	TGTGCCAGCAGTGAATCAAGAGGGAGTGCGGAGACCCAGTACTTC
TRBV6-1	TRBJ1-1	NA	NA	CASSDPFGGGMNTEAFF	TGTGCCAGCAGTGATCCCTTTGGGGGGGGGATGAACACTGAAGCTTTCTTT
TRBV19	TRBJ2-7	NA	TRBD1	CASSRDRSFYEQYF	TGTGCCAGTAGCCGGGACAGGAGTTTCTACGAGCAGTACTTC
TRBV5-4	TRBJ1-3	NA	NA	CASSLWQPLFSGNTIYF	TGTGCCAGCAGCTTGTGGCAGCCTCTGTTCTCTGGAAACACCATATATTTT
TRBV11-2	TRBJ1-2	NA	NA	CASSLGTGIGGYTF	TGTGCCAGCAGCTTAGGGACGGGCATTGGTGGCTACACCTTC
TRBV15	TRBJ2-3	NA	NA	CATSRGRGTEGTDTQYF	TGTGCCACCAGCAGAGGTCGCGGGACGGAGGGCACAGATACGCAGTATTTT
TRBV6-1	TRBJ1-6	NA	NA	CASSEGWVGVSPLHF	TGTGCCAGCAGTGAAGGGTGGGTGGGGGTTTCACCCCTCCACTTT
TRBV5-1	TRBJ2-5	NA	NA	CASSKEGETQYF	TGCGCCAGCAGCAAGGAGGGAGAGACCCAGTACTTC
TRBV29-1	TRBJ2-5	NA	TRBD1	CSVGGDRAETQYF	TGCAGCGTTGGGGGGGACAGGGCAGAGACCCAGTACTTC